The present TCR beta chain was sequenced within a study of cytomegalovirus exposure and HLA in healthy donors (dated 2017 in TCRdb). Concerning the study at large: According to a later analysis, the 120 or so validation repertoires were produced on the same platform as the roughly 600 repertoires of the first cohort. The study aimed to test whether cataloging public T cell receptors could reveal signatures of past pathogen exposure. Besides the first cohort of more than 650 subjects, a separate validation cohort made up of about 120 different subjects was used. The study combined high-throughput TCR immunosequencing, statistical association of individual TCRs with disease status, and machine learning to predict cytomegalovirus infection status.

The receptor library was made with the immunoSEQ multiplex PCR assay. The study's own analysis went as follows. A statistical classification framework was built for diagnosing cytomegalovirus status from the catalog of TCR beta chain sequences. Entries here come from immuneACCESS through TCRdb and include only in-frame sequences with V and J called. Some clones fail to appear in such tables; in the studies checked, an unresolved V gene covers under half of the shortfall, and the cause of the remainder is unknown. V, J and clone size derive from that table, while D and trimming were established from the DNA sequence. The sample table contains under 250,000 clones; only one count was recorded for roughly 85% of them. Jointly, the top ten make up roughly 5.7% of the sample. Points the paper makes about the study in general: The classifier was reported to diagnose cytomegalovirus status with high specificity and sensitivity in both the original cohort and the validation cohort. In the study, approximately 160 TCR beta chains were listed as associated with cytomegalovirus. While some public TCRs were present in many individuals, most TCR sequences turned up only very rarely across donors. A later analysis lacked HLA typing for the validation cohort, so it scored co-occurrence in that cohort across all 110 or so repertoires. Subsequent analysis determined that TCRs grouped into clusters in the first cohort also showed a tendency toward co-occurrence across the 90 to 150 validation repertoires, and approximately 93% of cluster scores exceeded 0. It was suggested by the authors that the approach could potentially be generalized to other disease states and immunological phenotypes. In vitro tests confirmed that a few of the cytomegalovirus-associated TCR beta chains recognize cytomegalovirus antigens.

Trimming leaves V shorter by 5 bases and J shorter by 4 bases, with the junction holding 11 bases beyond the gene matches. CDR1 and CDR2, looked up from the germline V gene (reference sequence), are MNHEY and SMNVEV. The CDR3, from cysteine to phenylalanine, totals 17 residues. Here the CDR3 DNA is all that survives: 51 bases in frame from base 1. A word on this clone: What this receptor recognizes is not known. Per-base qualities were not stored, and no clone one base away is much larger.

The donors belonged to the validation cohort of over a hundred subjects, which was separate from the roughly 700-subject first cohort. The TCR was taken from a woman aged 18-29 years in good health and CMV-seronegative. Sequencing input: PBMCs. The rearrangement joined TRBV27 to TRBJ2-4; 10 bases in the middle match TRBD1. The CDR3: CASSPGTGVYAKNIQYF. The DNA is TGTGCCAGCAGTCCCGGGACAGGGGTGTATGCTAAAAACATTCAGTACTTC.